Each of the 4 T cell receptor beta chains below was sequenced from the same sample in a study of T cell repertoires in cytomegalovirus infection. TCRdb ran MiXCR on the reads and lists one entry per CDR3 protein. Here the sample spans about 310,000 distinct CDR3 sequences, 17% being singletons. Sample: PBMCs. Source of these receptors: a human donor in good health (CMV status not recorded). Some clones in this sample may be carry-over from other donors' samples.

CDR3 sequence: CASSLRVAPDTQYF. Written as DNA, the CDR3 is TGTGCCAGCAGCTTACGGGTAGCTCCAGATACGCAGTATTTT. The chain combines TRBV7-3 with TRBJ2-3; D uncertain. Germline values: CDR1 SGHTA, CDR2 FQGTGA. CDR3 length: 14 residues. V gave up 2 bases and J gave up 4 bases, with 10 bases separating them.

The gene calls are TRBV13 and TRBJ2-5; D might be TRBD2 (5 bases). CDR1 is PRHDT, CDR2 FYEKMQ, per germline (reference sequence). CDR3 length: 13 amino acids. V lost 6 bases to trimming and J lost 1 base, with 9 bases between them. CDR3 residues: CASSGGFQETQYF. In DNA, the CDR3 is TGTGCCAGCAGTGGCGGGTTCCAAGAGACCCAGTACTTC.

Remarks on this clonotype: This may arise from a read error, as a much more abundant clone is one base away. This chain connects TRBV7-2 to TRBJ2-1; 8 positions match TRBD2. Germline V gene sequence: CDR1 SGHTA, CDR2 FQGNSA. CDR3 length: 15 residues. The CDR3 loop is CASSPFPGGGQSWSF. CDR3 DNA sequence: TGTGCCAGCAGTCCATTTCCGGGGGGGGGACAATCGTGGTCCTTC.

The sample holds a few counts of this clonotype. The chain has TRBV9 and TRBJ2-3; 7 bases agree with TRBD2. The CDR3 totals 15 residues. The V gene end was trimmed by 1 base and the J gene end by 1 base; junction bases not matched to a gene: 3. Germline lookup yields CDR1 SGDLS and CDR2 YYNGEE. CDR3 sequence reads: CASSVRGDGTDTQYF. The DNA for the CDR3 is TGTGCCAGCAGCGTACGGGGGGACGGCACAGATACGCAGTATTTT.